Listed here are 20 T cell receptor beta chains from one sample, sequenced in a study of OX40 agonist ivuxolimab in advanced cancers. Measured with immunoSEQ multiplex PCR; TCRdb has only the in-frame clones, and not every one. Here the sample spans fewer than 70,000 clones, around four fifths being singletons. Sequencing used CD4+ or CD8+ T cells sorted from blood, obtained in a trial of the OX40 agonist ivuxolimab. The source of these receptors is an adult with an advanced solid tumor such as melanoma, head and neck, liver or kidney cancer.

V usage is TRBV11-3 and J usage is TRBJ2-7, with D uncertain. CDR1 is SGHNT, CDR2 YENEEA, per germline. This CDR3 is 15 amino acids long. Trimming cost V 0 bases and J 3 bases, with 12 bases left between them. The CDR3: CASSLDGASNYEQYF. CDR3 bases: TGTGCCAGCAGCTTAGATGGAGCGTCCAACTACGAGCAGTACTTC.

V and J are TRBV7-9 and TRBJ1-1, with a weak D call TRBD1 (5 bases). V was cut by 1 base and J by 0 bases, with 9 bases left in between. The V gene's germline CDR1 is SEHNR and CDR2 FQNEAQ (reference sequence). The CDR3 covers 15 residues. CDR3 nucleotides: TGTGCCAGCAGCTTAGGAGGGGCCATGAACACTGAAGCTTTCTTT. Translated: CASSLGGAMNTEAFF.

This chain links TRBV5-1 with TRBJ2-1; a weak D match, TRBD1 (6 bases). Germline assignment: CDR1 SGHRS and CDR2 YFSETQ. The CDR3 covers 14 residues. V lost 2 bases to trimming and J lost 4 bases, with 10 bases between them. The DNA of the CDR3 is TGCGCCAGCAGCTTCCGACAGGTTTACAATGAGCAGTTCTTC. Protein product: CASSFRQVYNEQFF.

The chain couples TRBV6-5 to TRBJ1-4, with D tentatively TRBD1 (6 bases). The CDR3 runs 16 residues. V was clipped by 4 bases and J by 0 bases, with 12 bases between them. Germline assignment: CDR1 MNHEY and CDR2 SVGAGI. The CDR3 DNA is TGTGCCAGCAGTTTACGGACAGCCCCAACTAATGAAAAACTGTTTTTT. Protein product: CASSLRTAPTNEKLFF.

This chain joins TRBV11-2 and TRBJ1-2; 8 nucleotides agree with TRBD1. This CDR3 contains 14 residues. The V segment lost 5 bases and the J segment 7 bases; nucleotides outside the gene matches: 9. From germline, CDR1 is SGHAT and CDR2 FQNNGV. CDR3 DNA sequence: TGTGCCAGCAGCCCTCACTCCGACAGGGGTGGCTACACCTTC. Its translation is CASSPHSDRGGYTF.

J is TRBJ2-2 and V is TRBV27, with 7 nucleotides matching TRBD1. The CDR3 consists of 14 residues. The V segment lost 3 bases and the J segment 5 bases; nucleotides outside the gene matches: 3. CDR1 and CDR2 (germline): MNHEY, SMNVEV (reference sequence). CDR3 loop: CASSLDRFTGELFF. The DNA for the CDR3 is TGTGCCAGCAGTTTGGACAGGTTTACCGGGGAGCTGTTTTTT.

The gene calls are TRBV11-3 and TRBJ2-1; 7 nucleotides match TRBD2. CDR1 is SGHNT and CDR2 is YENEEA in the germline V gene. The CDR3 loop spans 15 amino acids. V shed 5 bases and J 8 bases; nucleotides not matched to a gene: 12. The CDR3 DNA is TGTGCCAGCAGCCCCGGCGGACTAGTTACCCATGAGCAGTTCTTC. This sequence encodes CASSPGGLVTHEQFF.

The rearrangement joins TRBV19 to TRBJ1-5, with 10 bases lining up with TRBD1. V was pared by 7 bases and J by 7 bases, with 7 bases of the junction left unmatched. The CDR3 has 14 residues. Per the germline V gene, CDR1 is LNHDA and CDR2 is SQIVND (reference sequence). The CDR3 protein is CASTGTGDGQPQHF. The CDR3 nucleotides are TGTGCCAGTACAGGGACAGGGGATGGACAGCCCCAGCATTTT. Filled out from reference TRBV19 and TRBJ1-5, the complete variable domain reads DGGITQSPKYLFRKEGQNVTLSCEQNLNHDAMYWYRQDPGQGLRLIYYSQIVNDFQKGDIAEGYSVSREKKESFPLTVTSAQKNPTAFYLCASTGTGDGQPQHFGDGTRLSIL.

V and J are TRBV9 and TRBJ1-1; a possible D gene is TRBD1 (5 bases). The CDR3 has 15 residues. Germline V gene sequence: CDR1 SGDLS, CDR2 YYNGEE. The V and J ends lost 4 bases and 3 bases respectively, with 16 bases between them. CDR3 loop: CASSFGGVRDTEAFF. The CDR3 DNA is TGTGCCAGCAGCTTCGGGGGAGTGCGTGACACTGAAGCTTTCTTT.

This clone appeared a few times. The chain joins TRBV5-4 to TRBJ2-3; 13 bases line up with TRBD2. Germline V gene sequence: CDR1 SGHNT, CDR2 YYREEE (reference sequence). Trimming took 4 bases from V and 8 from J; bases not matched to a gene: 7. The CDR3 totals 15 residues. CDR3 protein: CASSQLAGGPGTQYF. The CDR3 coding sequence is TGTGCCAGCAGCCAACTAGCGGGGGGGCCCGGTACGCAGTATTTT.

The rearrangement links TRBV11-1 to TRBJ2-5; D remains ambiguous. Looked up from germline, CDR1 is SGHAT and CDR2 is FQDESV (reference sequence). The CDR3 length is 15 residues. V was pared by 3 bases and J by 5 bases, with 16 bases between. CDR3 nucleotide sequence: TGTGCCAGCAGCTTGAGACTTAGGGCTGGGGAGACCCAGTACTTC. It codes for CASSLRLRAGETQYF.

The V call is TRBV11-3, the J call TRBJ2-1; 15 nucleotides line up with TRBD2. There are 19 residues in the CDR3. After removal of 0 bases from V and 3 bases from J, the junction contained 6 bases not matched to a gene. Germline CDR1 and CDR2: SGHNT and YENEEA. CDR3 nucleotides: TGTGCCAGCAGCTTAGATCCCGCGGGACTAGCGGGGGGCTACAATGAGCAGTTCTTC. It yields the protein CASSLDPAGLAGGYNEQFF.

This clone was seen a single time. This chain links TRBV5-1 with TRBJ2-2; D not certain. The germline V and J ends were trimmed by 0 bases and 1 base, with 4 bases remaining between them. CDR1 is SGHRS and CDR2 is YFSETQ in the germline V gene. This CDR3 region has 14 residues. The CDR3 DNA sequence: TGCGCCAGCAGCTTGGGACAGAACACCGGGGAGCTGTTTTTT. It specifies CASSLGQNTGELFF.

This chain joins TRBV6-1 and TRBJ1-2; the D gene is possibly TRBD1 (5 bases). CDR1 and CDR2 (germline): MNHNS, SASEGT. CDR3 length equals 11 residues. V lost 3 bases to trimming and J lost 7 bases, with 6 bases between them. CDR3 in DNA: TGTGCCAGCAGTGACGGGGGTGGCTACACCTTC. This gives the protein CASSDGGGYTF.

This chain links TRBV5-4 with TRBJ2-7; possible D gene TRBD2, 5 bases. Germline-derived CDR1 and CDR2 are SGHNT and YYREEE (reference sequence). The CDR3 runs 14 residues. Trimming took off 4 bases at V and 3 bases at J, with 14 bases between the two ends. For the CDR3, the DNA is TGTGCCAGCAGCCCGCGAGGGTCCTACTACGAGCAGTACTTC. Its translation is CASSPRGSYYEQYF.

CDR3 region: CASSFPSPGSRNTEAFF. The CDR3 nucleotides read TGTGCCAGCAGTTTTCCGAGCCCGGGCTCGAGGAACACTGAAGCTTTCTTT. This chain connects TRBV28 to TRBJ1-1; D uncertain. Germline CDR1 is MDHEN and CDR2 is SYDVKM. The V end was cut by 3 bases, the J end by 1 base, with 18 bases between. The CDR3 totals 17 residues. The entire variable domain, with the rest obtained from reference TRBV28 and TRBJ1-1, is as follows: DVKVTQSSRYLVKRTGEKVFLECVQDMDHENMFWYRQDPGLGLRLIYFSYDVKMKEKGDIPEGYSVSREKKERFSLILESASTNQTSMYLCASSFPSPGSRNTEAFFGQGTRLTVV.

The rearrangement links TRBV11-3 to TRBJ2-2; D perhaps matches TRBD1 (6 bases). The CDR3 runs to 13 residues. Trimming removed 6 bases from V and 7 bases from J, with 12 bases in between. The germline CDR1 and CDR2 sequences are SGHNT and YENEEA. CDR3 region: CASRPTGYGELFF. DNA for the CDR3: TGTGCCAGCAGACCAACAGGGTACGGGGAGCTGTTTTTT.

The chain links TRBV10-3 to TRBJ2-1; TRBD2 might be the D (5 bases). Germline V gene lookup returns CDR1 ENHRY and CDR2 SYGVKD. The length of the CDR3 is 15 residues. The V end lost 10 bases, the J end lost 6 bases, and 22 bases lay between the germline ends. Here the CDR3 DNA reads TGTGCCACCCGCGCCTTGGGAGACTCGGGCAATGAGCAGTTCTTC. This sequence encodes CATRALGDSGNEQFF.

Here the CDR3 reads CASSEFGNYGYTF. DNA for the CDR3: TGTGCCAGCAGTGAATTTGGGAACTATGGCTACACCTTC. This chain links TRBV6-1 with TRBJ1-2; D gene unclear. Trimming took off 2 bases at V and 2 bases at J, with 6 bases between the two ends. CDR3 length: 13 residues. Germline CDR1 reads MNHNS; CDR2 reads SASEGT.

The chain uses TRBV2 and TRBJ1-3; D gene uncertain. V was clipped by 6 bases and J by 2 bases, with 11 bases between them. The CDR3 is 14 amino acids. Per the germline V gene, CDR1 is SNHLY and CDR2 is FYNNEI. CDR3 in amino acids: CASSQIPAGNTIYF. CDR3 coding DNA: TGTGCCAGCAGCCAGATTCCAGCTGGAAACACCATATATTTT.